A single sample gave rise to the 21 T cell receptor beta chains below, sequenced in a study of chemoradiotherapy in HPV16-positive cancers. Measured with immunoSEQ multiplex PCR; TCRdb has only the in-frame clones, and not every one. The sample contains 5,400 or so clones, 70% to 75% of which appear only once. The specimen comprised tumor tissue, sampled from a patient who underwent chemoradiotherapy. The source is a human donor with HPV-associated anogenital cancer.

This clone has just a few counts. In DNA, the CDR3 is TGTGCCAGCAGCCCCAACAGGGGGCCGGGCAATCAGCCCCAGCATTTT. It yields the protein CASSPNRGPGNQPQHF. This chain joins TRBV7-9 and TRBJ1-5; TRBD1 matches at 9 bases. Losses at the gene ends were 5 bases for V and 2 bases for J; bases not matched to a gene: 7. The CDR3 has 16 amino acids. CDR1 and CDR2 (germline): SEHNR, FQNEAQ (reference sequence).

This chain links TRBV21-1 with TRBJ1-2. TRBV21-1 corresponds to a pseudogene. CDR3 length: 16 amino acids. CDR3 DNA sequence: TGTGCCAGCAGCCTGGGGGGGCCACCTTGTCTCGATGGCTACACCTTC. Its protein product is CASSLGGPPCLDGYTF.

This clone was observed once. The chain couples TRBV2 to TRBJ2-7, with 9 bases aligning to TRBD2. From germline, CDR1 is SNHLY and CDR2 FYNNEI. J was trimmed by 7 bases and V by 5 bases; bases with no gene match: 9. CDR3 length: 14 residues. In DNA form, the CDR3 reads TGTGCCAGCAGTATTCTAGCGGGACCCTTTGAGCAGTACTTC. Translating gives CASSILAGPFEQYF.

The chain carries TRBV6-1 and TRBJ2-2; 7 positions agree with TRBD1. Losses at the gene ends were 3 bases for V and 6 bases for J; bases not matched to a gene: 7. The CDR3 contains 15 residues. From germline, CDR1 is MNHNS and CDR2 SASEGT. CDR3 DNA: TGTGCCAGCAGTGAGGGGACAGCCTCCGCCGGGGAGCTGTTTTTT. Protein: CASSEGTASAGELFF.

The V call is TRBV5-4, the J call TRBJ2-7; 9 bases align to TRBD1. Trimming removed 0 bases from V and 3 bases from J; junction bases left unmatched: 7. This CDR3 is 16 amino acids long. Germline-derived CDR1 and CDR2 are SGHNT and YYREEE (reference sequence). Written as DNA, the CDR3 is TGTGCCAGCAGCTTGGAGTCCGGGACAGGGTTCTACGAGCAGTACTTC. This codes for CASSLESGTGFYEQYF.

The CDR3, as DNA: TGTGCCAGCAGCTTAGGACTCATTACTAGCACAGATACGCAGTATTTT. Amino acids: CASSLGLITSTDTQYF. The chain joins TRBV7-6 to TRBJ2-3; no definite D call. This CDR3 contains 16 residues. The V end was cut by 1 base, the J end by 0 bases, with 11 bases between. The germline V gene has CDR1 SGHVS and CDR2 FNYEAQ.

Points on this clone: Other DNA sequences from this sample encode an identical CDR3 as well. V gene TRBV10-3 combines with J gene TRBJ2-3; D unresolved. The germline V gene encodes CDR1 ENHRY and CDR2 SYGVKD. The CDR3 runs to 14 residues. The V end lost 2 bases, the J end lost 2 bases, and 8 bases lay between the germline ends. CDR3 DNA sequence: TGTGCCATCAGTGAGGGCCAGGACACAGATACGCAGTATTTT. The encoded protein is CAISEGQDTDTQYF.

CDR3 region: CASSLGTSGSYGFGDTQYF. Written as DNA, the CDR3 is TGTGCCAGCAGTTTAGGGACTAGCGGGAGTTATGGGTTTGGAGATACGCAGTATTTT. The rearrangement links TRBV28 to TRBJ2-3, with 14 bases aligning to TRBD2. After removal of 2 bases from V and 5 bases from J, the junction contained 12 bases not matched to a gene. This CDR3 region has 19 residues. Germline-derived CDR1 and CDR2 are MDHEN and SYDVKM.

This clone appeared a few times. The chain employs TRBV21-1 and TRBJ2-7; TRBD2 is the table's D call and was not checked against the DNA. TRBV21-1 is given as a pseudogene. The CDR3 is 13 amino acids. CDR3 region: CASSKGGAYEQYF. The CDR3 region has the DNA TGTGCCAGCAGCAAAGGGGGAGCCTACGAGCAGTACTTC.

The chain joins TRBV7-9 to TRBJ1-1; maybe TRBD1 (5 bases). Trimming shortened V by 1 base and J by 4 bases, and 10 bases separated the two germline ends. The CDR3 length is 14 residues. Germline V lookup: CDR1 SEHNR, CDR2 FQNEAQ (reference sequence). The DNA of the CDR3 is TGTGCCAGCAGCTTAGGGGGGGTAGCCACTGAAGCTTTCTTT. Its protein product is CASSLGGVATEAFF.

This chain connects TRBV10-1 to TRBJ1-5; D not certain. V lost 0 bases and J lost 0, with 18 bases in between. From germline, CDR1 is WNHNN and CDR2 SYGVQD (reference sequence). This CDR3 has 19 amino acids. The CDR3 spells CASSESTTRRAYSNQPQHF. Here the CDR3 DNA reads TGCGCCAGCAGTGAGTCGACAACGAGGAGGGCCTATAGCAATCAGCCCCAGCATTTT.

The chain uses TRBV5-4 and TRBJ1-5; D ambiguous. Germline CDR1 is SGHNT and CDR2 is YYREEE (reference sequence). The CDR3 runs 14 residues. V was cut by 4 bases and J by 3 bases, with 11 bases left in between. CDR3 residues: CASSQDGYNQPQHF. The CDR3 bases are TGTGCCAGCAGCCAGGACGGTTACAATCAGCCCCAGCATTTT.

V and J are TRBV29-1 and TRBJ1-5; D is perhaps TRBD1 (6 bases). This CDR3 has 12 residues. The V and J ends lost 7 bases and 5 bases respectively, with 12 bases between them. Per the germline V gene, CDR1 is SQVTM and CDR2 is ANQGSEA. CDR3 sequence: CSAGQLDQPQHF. The CDR3 bases are TGCAGCGCCGGACAGTTAGATCAGCCCCAGCATTTT. Together with reference TRBV29-1 and TRBJ1-5, the CDR3 gives the full variable domain: SAVISQKPSRDICQRGTSLTIQCQVDSQVTMMFWYRQQPGQSLTLIATANQGSEATYESGFVIDKFPISRPNLTFSTLTVSNMSPEDSSIYLCSAGQLDQPQHFGDGTRLSIL.

The V call is TRBV11-3, the J call TRBJ2-4, with D maybe TRBD1 (5 bases). The CDR3 has 17 amino acids. Deletions cut 1 base from V and 1 base from J, with 14 bases between. From germline, CDR1 is SGHNT and CDR2 YENEEA. CDR3 in DNA: TGTGCCAGCAGCTTAGTGGCAGGGTCATATGCCAAAAACATTCAGTACTTC. Protein: CASSLVAGSYAKNIQYF.

This clone was counted a few times. This chain links TRBV4-1 with TRBJ2-3; maybe TRBD1 (5 bases). The germline V gene has CDR1 MGHRA and CDR2 YSYEKL. The CDR3 extends over 16 amino acids. Deletions cut 3 bases from V and 2 bases from J, with 15 bases between. The CDR3 here is CASSHQQAPFTDTQYF. CDR3 DNA sequence: TGCGCCAGCAGCCACCAACAGGCGCCCTTCACAGATACGCAGTATTTT.

V usage is TRBV15 and J usage is TRBJ2-5; 8 bases are shared with TRBD2. Germline values: CDR1 LNHNV, CDR2 YYDKDF (reference sequence). The CDR3 spans 15 residues. Germline trimming cut 3 bases from V and 11 bases from J; bases unmatched to any gene: 14. The CDR3 sequence is CATSRGSSGTPTQYF. CDR3 bases: TGTGCCACCAGCAGGGGAAGTAGCGGGACCCCGACGCAGTACTTC.

Notes on this clone: Possible read error: a much larger clone is one base away. The same CDR3 is also encoded by other DNA sequences in this sample. The rearrangement joins TRBV7-9 to TRBJ2-5; a weak D match, TRBD2 (5 bases). The germline V and J ends were trimmed by 5 bases and 5 bases, with 18 bases remaining between them. The germline gives CDR1 SEHNR, CDR2 FQNEAQ (reference sequence). The CDR3 runs to 15 residues. CDR3 coding DNA: TGTGCCAGCAGCCCTTCTAGGACTGTACAGGAGACCCAGTACTTC. Its protein is CASSPSRTVQETQYF.

This chain links TRBV10-1 with TRBJ2-7; perhaps TRBD2 as D (6 bases). V was pared by 6 bases and J by 7 bases, with 10 bases between. CDR1 WNHNN and CDR2 SYGVQD come from the germline V gene (reference sequence). The CDR3 totals 11 residues. The CDR3 nucleotides read TGCGCCAGCAGACCGGGGGAGGAGCAGTACTTC. The encoded protein is CASRPGEEQYF.

The chain joins TRBV11-3 to TRBJ2-3, with 10 bases identical to TRBD2. This CDR3 contains 16 residues. Losses at the gene ends were 1 base for V and 1 base for J; bases not matched to a gene: 2. CDR1 is SGHNT, CDR2 YENEEA, per germline. The CDR3 DNA follows: TGTGCCAGCAGCTTAGGGACTAGCGGACGCACAGATACGCAGTATTTT. It specifies CASSLGTSGRTDTQYF.

The chain uses TRBV11-3 and TRBJ2-5; D is unresolved. The CDR3 has 14 residues. The germline CDR1 and CDR2 sequences are SGHNT and YENEEA. The V gene lost 5 bases and the J gene lost 1 base, with 11 bases spanning the gap. For the CDR3, the DNA is TGTGCCAGCAGCGCAGGCCGAGGCCAAGAGACCCAGTACTTC. Translation gives CASSAGRGQETQYF.

The gene calls are TRBV6-1 and TRBJ2-7; the match to TRBD2 covers 7 bases. The CDR3 consists of 13 residues. From germline, CDR1 is MNHNS and CDR2 SASEGT. The V and J ends lost 2 bases and 5 bases, in that order; junction bases with no gene match: 3. Here the CDR3 DNA reads TGTGCCAGCAGTGAACCCGGGACTAACGAGCAGTACTTC. Protein sequence: CASSEPGTNEQYF.